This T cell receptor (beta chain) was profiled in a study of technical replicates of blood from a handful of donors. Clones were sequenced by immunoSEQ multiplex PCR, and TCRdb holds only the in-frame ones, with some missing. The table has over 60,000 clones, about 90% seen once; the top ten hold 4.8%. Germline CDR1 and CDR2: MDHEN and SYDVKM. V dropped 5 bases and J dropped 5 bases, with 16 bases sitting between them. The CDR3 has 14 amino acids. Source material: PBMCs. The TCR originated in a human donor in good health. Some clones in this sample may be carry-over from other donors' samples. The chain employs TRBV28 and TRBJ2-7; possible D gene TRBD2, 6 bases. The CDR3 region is CASSGPGETHEQYF. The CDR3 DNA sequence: TGTGCCAGCAGTGGACCGGGAGAAACCCACGAGCAGTACTTC.